A selection of T cell receptor beta chains follows, all from one sample in a study of T cell responses to AZD1222 COVID-19 vaccine. The protocol was immunoSEQ multiplex PCR, while the TCRdb copy is restricted to in-frame clones and leaves out a portion. The sample includes some 180,000 clones, approximately 92% of them seen just once. Sequences were derived from peripheral blood, sampled on day 0 of AZD1222 vaccination. The receptor set was obtained from an adult in good health. Both conserved end residues are part of each CDR3. Fields, in order: V gene, J gene, clone size, D gene, CDR3 DNA, CDR3 protein. D genes are given only for firm matches. Size values are once, few and many counts, or a class for expanded clones, and some rows have none.

v_call: TRBV4-1
j_call: TRBJ2-1
clone_size: once
d_call: -
cdr3_nt: TGCGCCAGCAGCCAAGATCGCCTTCACTTCTTC
cdr3_aa: CASSQDRLHFF

v_call: TRBV6-2/TRBV6-3
j_call: TRBJ2-5
clone_size: -
d_call: -
cdr3_nt: TGTGCCAGCAGTCCGGGCGAAGGGACTTGGAAGACCCAGTACTTC
cdr3_aa: CASSPGEGTWKTQYF

v_call: TRBV6-5
j_call: TRBJ1-4
clone_size: -
d_call: TRBD1
cdr3_nt: TGTGCCAGCAGTTCGACAGGGGGCCTTGAAAAACTGTTTTTT
cdr3_aa: CASSSTGGLEKLFF

v_call: TRBV5-8
j_call: TRBJ2-3
clone_size: -
d_call: TRBD2
cdr3_nt: TGTGCCAGCAGCTTGGCTAGCGGGGTCACAGATACGCAGTATTTT
cdr3_aa: CASSLASGVTDTQYF

v_call: TRBV30
j_call: TRBJ1-5
clone_size: once
d_call: -
cdr3_nt: TGTGCCTGGAGTGAGGTGGGGAGGCCCCAGCATTTT
cdr3_aa: CAWSEVGRPQHF

v_call: TRBV9
j_call: TRBJ2-5
clone_size: once
d_call: -
cdr3_nt: TGTGCCAGCAGCCCCCCCGGGGGGCAGAGGGAGACCCAGTACTTC
cdr3_aa: CASSPPGGQRETQYF

v_call: TRBV20-1
j_call: TRBJ2-7
clone_size: -
d_call: -
cdr3_nt: TGCAGTGCTAGTAACCCGAACTCCCGAGGTTACGAGCAGTACTTC
cdr3_aa: CSASNPNSRGYEQYF

v_call: TRBV5-1
j_call: TRBJ2-2
clone_size: -
d_call: TRBD2
cdr3_nt: TGCGCCAGCAGCTTGATAGGGCTAGCGGGGGGCGCGAACACCGGGGAGCTGTTTTTT
cdr3_aa: CASSLIGLAGGANTGELFF

v_call: TRBV5-1
j_call: TRBJ2-3
clone_size: few
d_call: -
cdr3_nt: TGCGCCAGCAGCTTGGCCACTAGCACAGATACGCAGTATTTT
cdr3_aa: CASSLATSTDTQYF

v_call: TRBV27
j_call: TRBJ1-5
clone_size: -
d_call: -
cdr3_nt: TGTGCCAGCAGTTTATTTTTGGGCAATCAGCCCCAGCATTTT
cdr3_aa: CASSLFLGNQPQHF

v_call: TRBV11-2
j_call: TRBJ1-2
clone_size: -
d_call: TRBD1
cdr3_nt: TGTGCCAGCAGCTTAGTCCGAGGGACAGCTAATACGAGAGGCTACACCTTC
cdr3_aa: CASSLVRGTANTRGYTF

v_call: TRBV19
j_call: TRBJ1-3
clone_size: -
d_call: -
cdr3_nt: TGTGCCAGTAGCTACCTAGGGACGGCTGGAAACACCATATATTTT
cdr3_aa: CASSYLGTAGNTIYF

v_call: TRBV5-4
j_call: TRBJ1-3
clone_size: -
d_call: -
cdr3_nt: TGTGCCAGCAGCTTGGGAGGGCTCGAAAACACCATATATTTT
cdr3_aa: CASSLGGLENTIYF

v_call: TRBV25-1
j_call: TRBJ1-1
clone_size: -
d_call: TRBD1
cdr3_nt: TGTGCCAGCAGTGTCCGGACAGGGTCCCCCATGAACACTGAAGCTTTCTTT
cdr3_aa: CASSVRTGSPMNTEAFF

v_call: TRBV7-9
j_call: TRBJ1-4
clone_size: -
d_call: -
cdr3_nt: TGTGCCAGCAGCCCCGCGGGGAGGGGGAAGGAAAAACTGTTTTTT
cdr3_aa: CASSPAGRGKEKLFF

v_call: TRBV7-9
j_call: TRBJ2-1
clone_size: -
d_call: -
cdr3_nt: TGTGCCAGCAGCTTAGGCGGAGGCCGGAACTACAATGAGCAGTTCTTC
cdr3_aa: CASSLGGGRNYNEQFF

v_call: TRBV2
j_call: TRBJ1-4
clone_size: -
d_call: TRBD1
cdr3_nt: TGTGCCAGCAGTAGACAGGGATACGAAAAACTGTTTTTT
cdr3_aa: CASSRQGYEKLFF